Listed below are T cell receptor beta chains from one sample, sequenced in a study of neurological immune-mediated disorders. One entry per CDR3 protein, called by TCRdb with MiXCR from the 5' RACE reads. The profile shows tens of thousands of distinct CDR3 sequences, under 25% of them singletons. The sample comprised PBMCs. The source of these receptors is a man aged 55 to 70 with HTLV-1-associated myelopathy (HAM/TSP). CDR3s include the opening cysteine and the closing phenylalanine or tryptophan. Fields, in order: D gene, clone size, V gene, J gene, CDR3 DNA, CDR3 protein. D genes are given only for firm matches. Part of the rows lack a size; the others show once, few, many or a class for expanded clones.

D: TRBD2; size: .; V: TRBV27; J: TRBJ2-3; DNA: TGTGCCAGCAGTTCCAGGACTAGCGGGGCCTTCACAGATACGCAGTATTTT; CDR3: CASSSRTSGAFTDTQYF
D: .; size: many; V: TRBV5-6; J: TRBJ1-2; DNA: TGTGCCAGCAGCTTCCGGGGCGGGAGCTACACCTTC; CDR3: CASSFRGGSYTF
D: .; size: few; V: TRBV24-1; J: TRBJ2-1; DNA: TGTGCCACCAGGACGGCAGAACATGGGGGTGAGCAGTTCTTC; CDR3: CATRTAEHGGEQFF
D: .; size: many; V: TRBV20-1; J: TRBJ2-7; DNA: TGCAGTGCAGACCCGTCCGGGACATCATTCGAGCAGTACTTC; CDR3: CSADPSGTSFEQYF
D: .; size: many; V: TRBV5-1; J: TRBJ2-3; DNA: TGCGCCAGCAGCTTGTTCACAGGATACACAGATACGCAGTATTTT; CDR3: CASSLFTGYTDTQYF
D: .; size: .; V: TRBV7-2; J: TRBJ2-7; DNA: TGTGCCAGCAGCTTAGACTTTGACACCCTCGAGCAGTACTTC; CDR3: CASSLDFDTLEQYF
D: TRBD1; size: many; V: TRBV7-9; J: TRBJ1-1; DNA: TGTGCCAGCAGCTTAGTTGGAGACAGGGCCACTGAAGCTTTCTTT; CDR3: CASSLVGDRATEAFF
D: .; size: .; V: TRBV19; J: TRBJ2-3; DNA: TGTGCCAGTAGTCCTTCCAGGGGTATTCTGGGAGATACGCAGTATTTT; CDR3: CASSPSRGILGDTQYF
D: TRBD2; size: .; V: TRBV5-1; J: TRBJ2-5; DNA: TGCGCCAGTGGGACTAGCGGGAGTGCTTGGGAGACCCAGTACTTC; CDR3: CASGTSGSAWETQYF
D: TRBD1; size: many; V: TRBV6-6; J: TRBJ1-2; DNA: TGTGCCAGCAGTTACCCCCGGGACAGGAACTATGGCTACACCTTC; CDR3: CASSYPRDRNYGYTF
D: .; size: many; V: TRBV18; J: TRBJ1-1; DNA: TGTGCCAGCTCACCACCTGCCGTCAACACTGAAGCTTTCTTT; CDR3: CASSPPAVNTEAFF
D: TRBD2; size: few; V: TRBV18; J: TRBJ2-3; DNA: TGTGCCAGCTCCGGGACTAGCGGGGATACAGATACGCAGTATTTT; CDR3: CASSGTSGDTDTQYF
D: .; size: many; V: TRBV5-1; J: TRBJ1-2; DNA: TGCGCCAGCAGCTTGGATGGGTCTGGCAACTATGGCTACACCTTC; CDR3: CASSLDGSGNYGYTF
D: TRBD2; size: many; V: TRBV7-2; J: TRBJ2-7; DNA: TGTGCCAGCAGCTTGGGGGGGATCAGCTCCTACGAGCAGTACTTC; CDR3: CASSLGGISSYEQYF
D: .; size: many; V: TRBV20-1; J: TRBJ1-5; DNA: TGCAGTGCTAGAGGCCCGGGTGTGGAGCCCCAGCATTTT; CDR3: CSARGPGVEPQHF
D: TRBD1; size: many; V: TRBV14; J: TRBJ1-4; DNA: TGTGCCAGCAGCCATGGGACAGGGCTCACTAATGAAAAACTGTTTTTT; CDR3: CASSHGTGLTNEKLFF